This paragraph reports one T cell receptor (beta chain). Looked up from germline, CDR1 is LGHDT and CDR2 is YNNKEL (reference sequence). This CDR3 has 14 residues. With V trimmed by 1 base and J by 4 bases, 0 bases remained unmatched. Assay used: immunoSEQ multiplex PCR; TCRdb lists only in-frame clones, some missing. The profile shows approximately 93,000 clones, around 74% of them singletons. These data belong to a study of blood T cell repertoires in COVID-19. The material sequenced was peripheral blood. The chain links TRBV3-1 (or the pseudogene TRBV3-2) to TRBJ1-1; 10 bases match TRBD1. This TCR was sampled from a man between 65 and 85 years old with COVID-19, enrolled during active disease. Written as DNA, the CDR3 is TGTGCCAGCAGCCAAGGGGACAGGGGCACTGAAGCTTTCTTT. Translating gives CASSQGDRGTEAFF.